A single sample gave rise to the 9 T cell receptor beta chains below, sequenced in a study of cytomegalovirus exposure and HLA in healthy donors. Libraries were prepared by immunoSEQ multiplex PCR; TCRdb keeps only in-frame clonotypes and omits some of them. The sample consists of 130,000 or so clones, 85% to 90% of them appearing once. Source material: PBMCs. These receptors were taken from a man aged 25-45 years in good health and CMV-seronegative.

This rearrangement joins TRBV6-5 to TRBJ1-3, with 8 bases that match TRBD1. The CDR3 extends over 15 amino acids. The germline V gene encodes CDR1 MNHEY and CDR2 SVGAGI. V was pared by 0 bases and J by 3 bases, with 1 base of the junction left unmatched. The DNA of the CDR3 is TGTGCCAGCAGTTACTCGGACAGGGATGGAAACACCATATATTTT. It yields the protein CASSYSDRDGNTIYF.

The CDR3 region has the DNA TGTGCCAGCAGCTATGGGGTTGGGGCCACCACCAATGGCTACACCTTC. Translating it yields CASSYGVGATTNGYTF. The chain has TRBV5-4 and TRBJ1-2, with TRBD1 as a possible D gene (5 bases). The ends were cut back, 3 bases at V and 6 bases at J, with 21 bases in the middle. The CDR3 totals 16 residues. Germline-derived CDR1 and CDR2 are SGHNT and YYREEE (reference sequence). Full variable domain (outside the CDR3, taken from reference TRBV5-4 and TRBJ1-2): ETGVTQSPTHLIKTRGQQVTLRCSSQSGHNTVSWYQQALGQGPQFIFQYYREEENGRGNFPPRFSGLQFPNYSSELNVNALELDDSALYLCASSYGVGATTNGYTFGSGTRLTVV.

The CDR3 is CASSTSGDRASYNEQFF. CDR3 sequence (DNA): TGTGCCAGCAGCACGAGTGGGGACAGGGCTTCCTACAATGAGCAGTTCTTC. The chain is built from TRBV7-9 and TRBJ2-1; 9 nucleotides match TRBD1. The CDR3 has 17 amino acids. Germline-derived CDR1 and CDR2 are SEHNR and FQNEAQ (reference sequence). The trim removed 5 bases at V and 1 base at J, leaving 9 bases unmatched.

The genes are TRBV7-9 and TRBJ1-2, with 7 bases that match TRBD1. V trimming: 5 bases; J trimming: 8 bases; junction bases outside the gene matches: 8. In germline, CDR1 is SEHNR, CDR2 FQNEAQ (reference sequence). The CDR3 is 13 amino acids. The CDR3, as DNA: TGTGCCAGCAGCCCGACAGGGTTTTACGGCTACACCTTC. This codes for CASSPTGFYGYTF.

This chain uses TRBV2 with TRBJ1-5, with 8 bases lining up with TRBD1. Trimming removed 4 bases from V and 4 bases from J; junction bases left unmatched: 9. CDR3 size: 16 residues. Looked up from germline, CDR1 is SNHLY and CDR2 is FYNNEI. The CDR3 loop reads CASSGVQGETNQPQHF. CDR3 DNA sequence: TGTGCCAGCAGTGGAGTACAGGGGGAAACGAATCAGCCCCAGCATTTT. Combining the CDR3 with reference TRBV2 and TRBJ1-5 gives the whole variable domain EPEVTQTPSHQVTQMGQEVILRCVPISNHLYFYWYRQILGQKVEFLVSFYNNEISEKSEIFDDQFSVERPDGSNFTLKIRSTKLEDSAMYFCASSGVQGETNQPQHFGDGTRLSIL.

Here the CDR3 DNA reads TGTGCCAGCAGCTTTTTTGGACAGTTCATGAACACTGAAGCTTTCTTT. It is translated as CASSFFGQFMNTEAFF. The chain uses TRBV5-6 and TRBJ1-1, with D maybe TRBD1 (6 bases). From germline, CDR1 is SGHDT and CDR2 YYEEEE. The CDR3 spans 16 residues. The V end was cut by 2 bases, the J end by 0 bases, with 14 bases between.

The V call is TRBV9, the J call TRBJ2-1, with D perhaps TRBD2 (5 bases). Deletions cut 3 bases from V and 4 bases from J, with 8 bases between. CDR3 size: 13 residues. Germline lookup yields CDR1 SGDLS and CDR2 YYNGEE. In DNA form, the CDR3 reads TGTGCCAGCAGCGCGGGAACTTACAATGAGCAGTTCTTC. As protein: CASSAGTYNEQFF.

The chain carries TRBV11-2 and TRBJ2-7; tentatively, D is TRBD1 (5 bases). CDR3 length: 15 residues. Germline CDR1 is SGHAT and CDR2 is FQNNGV. V was cut by 3 bases and J by 3 bases, with 15 bases left in between. The CDR3 nucleotides read TGTGCCAGCAGCTTTTATCAGGGTATGGGCTACGAGCAGTACTTC. It encodes CASSFYQGMGYEQYF.

The rearrangement joins TRBV13 to TRBJ1-1; D possibly corresponds to TRBD1 (5 bases). V was pared by 4 bases and J by 4 bases, with 10 bases between. The CDR3 loop spans 13 amino acids. Per germline, CDR1 PRHDT and CDR2 FYEKMQ (reference sequence). CDR3: CASSYQGVTEAFF. The DNA for the CDR3 is TGTGCCAGCAGCTACCAAGGGGTCACTGAAGCTTTCTTT.